The 18 T cell receptor beta chains presented below share a single source sample, sequenced in a study of CD8+ T cells in alopecia areata. As to treatment: oral pan-JAK inhibitor, 5-10 mg twice daily. As the sequencing template, cDNA was produced by extracting RNA and reverse transcribing it. Produced via immunoSEQ multiplex PCR; TCRdb's table is partial and in-frame only. The sample comprises about 42,000 clones, under 70% of which are singletons, and roughly 22% rests with the top ten. The input for sequencing was CD8+ T cells sorted from blood, taken at week 4, from a patient treated with tofacitinib. These receptors came from a human donor with alopecia areata.

The chain recombines TRBV7-9 with TRBJ2-1; TRBD1 agrees at 12 bases. The CDR3 runs to 14 residues. The germline CDR1 and CDR2 sequences are SEHNR and FQNEAQ (reference sequence). Trimming took 7 bases from V and 7 from J; bases not matched to a gene: 5. The CDR3 loop is CASKGQGARNEQFF. The CDR3 nucleotides are TGTGCCAGCAAGGGACAGGGGGCTCGGAATGAGCAGTTCTTC.

CDR3 DNA: TGCAGCGTAGAACAGGGTGGGAATGAGCAGTTCTTC. Translated, it gives CSVEQGGNEQFF. The chain is built from TRBV29-1 and TRBJ2-1; perhaps TRBD1 as D (6 bases). Germline V gene data show CDR1 as SQVTM and CDR2 as ANQGSEA. The CDR3 spans 12 residues. Trimming removed 6 bases from V and 7 bases from J, with 13 bases in between.

This chain joins TRBV27 and TRBJ1-1; no clear D gene. V lost 3 bases, J lost 0 bases, and 8 bases lay in between. The CDR3 length is 14 residues. Germline lookup yields CDR1 MNHEY and CDR2 SMNVEV (reference sequence). CDR3: CASSLGNMNTEAFF. Here the CDR3 DNA reads TGTGCCAGCAGTTTGGGGAACATGAACACTGAAGCTTTCTTT.

The chain has TRBV29-1 and TRBJ1-2; a possible D gene is TRBD1 (5 bases). With 3 bases removed from V and 4 bases from J, the gap between germline ends came to 6 bases. CDR3 length: 11 amino acids. Germline CDR1 is SQVTM and CDR2 is ANQGSEA. CDR3 in DNA: TGCAGCGTTGACGGGGGCTATGGCTACACCTTC. This codes for CSVDGGYGYTF.

This clone showed up just once. In the same sample, other DNA sequences code for this CDR3. The chain employs TRBV19 and TRBJ1-5, with D possibly matching TRBD1 (5 bases). CDR1 and CDR2 (germline): LNHDA, SQIVND (reference sequence). The CDR3 is made up of 14 amino acids. Trimming removed 2 bases at V and 1 base at J, with 6 bases between. The CDR3 spells CASSIRDSNQPQHF. In nucleotides, the CDR3 is TGTGCCAGTAGTATAAGGGACAGCAATCAGCCCCAGCATTTT.

This clone is medium-sized within its sample. V is TRBV2 and J is TRBJ2-6; 7 nucleotides line up with TRBD1. Germline CDR1 reads SNHLY; CDR2 reads FYNNEI. This CDR3 region has 19 residues. The junction had 8 bases not matched to a gene; V was cut back by 0 bases and J by 0 bases. The DNA of the CDR3 is TGTGCCAGCAGTGAAGCGGAGACAGGGATTAACTCTGGGGCCAACGTCCTGACTTTC. Its protein product is CASSEAETGINSGANVLTF.

The rearrangement links TRBV14 to TRBJ2-1; perhaps TRBD2 as D (5 bases). The CDR3 is 18 amino acids. Germline V gene sequence: CDR1 SGHDN, CDR2 FVKESK. V was clipped by 3 bases and J by 4 bases, with 22 bases between them. This chain's CDR3 is CASSHPNTGILRYNEQFF. CDR3 DNA: TGTGCCAGCAGCCACCCTAACACCGGGATCCTACGTTACAATGAGCAGTTCTTC.

The chain is built from TRBV29-1 and TRBJ2-3; D is possibly TRBD2 (6 bases). Trimming pared 1 base from V and 2 bases from J, leaving 10 bases between. Germline lookup yields CDR1 SQVTM and CDR2 ANQGSEA. The CDR3 length is 14 residues. The CDR3: CSVEGGVLTDTQYF. The CDR3 nucleotides read TGCAGCGTTGAAGGGGGGGTCCTCACAGATACGCAGTATTTT.

This clone is labeled as medium-sized. The CDR3 sequence is CSVETSSYEQYF. CDR3 nucleotide sequence: TGCAGCGTTGAGACTAGCTCCTACGAGCAGTACTTC. The rearrangement links TRBV29-1 to TRBJ2-7; D might be TRBD2 (6 bases). This CDR3 region has 12 residues. CDR1 and CDR2 (germline): SQVTM, ANQGSEA. Between the trimmed V and J ends, which lost 3 bases and 0 bases, there was a span of 6 bases.

This clone was counted only a few times. The rearrangement joins TRBV29-1 to TRBJ2-3; tentative D call: TRBD1 (5 bases). Trimming stripped 3 bases from V and 2 bases from J, with 9 bases between. The CDR3 contains 13 residues. Germline V gives CDR1 SQVTM, CDR2 ANQGSEA. The CDR3 spells CSVDRVFTDTQYF. In DNA, the CDR3 is TGCAGCGTTGACAGGGTTTTCACAGATACGCAGTATTTT.

This clone turned up a few times. The V gene is TRBV29-1, the J gene TRBJ2-1; D is perhaps TRBD1 (5 bases). Germline V gene data show CDR1 as SQVTM and CDR2 as ANQGSEA. Trimming cost V 7 bases and J 9 bases, with 13 bases left between them. The CDR3 loop spans 11 amino acids. CDR3 loop: CSGRWGSEQFF. CDR3 sequence (DNA): TGCAGCGGCCGCTGGGGCAGTGAGCAGTTCTTC.

The CDR3 region has the DNA TGTGCCTGGAGTGCCTCTCGGGACTCACAGTACTTC. This translates into CAWSASRDSQYF. This chain uses TRBV30 with TRBJ2-7, with a weak D call TRBD2 (6 bases). The CDR3 consists of 12 residues. Trimming removed 1 base at V and 10 bases at J, with 14 bases between. Germline values: CDR1 GTSNPN, CDR2 SVGIG (reference sequence).

CDR3 sequence: CASSLDGTEEFF. For the CDR3, the DNA is TGTGCCAGCAGCTTAGATGGGACGGAGGAGTTCTTC. The V and J genes are TRBV7-9 and TRBJ2-1; either TRBD1 or TRBD2 may fit D (5 bases each). The germline V gene has CDR1 SEHNR and CDR2 FQNEAQ (reference sequence). The germline V and J ends were trimmed by 1 base and 14 bases, with 12 bases remaining between them. This CDR3 comprises 12 residues.

This clone has a handful of counts. The chain joins TRBV25-1 to TRBJ2-1; D is possibly TRBD1 (5 bases). The CDR3 contains 12 residues. Germline V lookup: CDR1 MGHDK, CDR2 SYGVNS. The V end was cut by 4 bases, the J end by 8 bases, with 9 bases between. The CDR3 DNA follows: TGTGCCAGCAGTGCCAGGGTTTATGAGCAGTTCTTC. It specifies CASSARVYEQFF.

This clone was detected once. The rearrangement links TRBV29-1 to TRBJ1-2; D gene uncertain. This CDR3 is 14 amino acids long. V dropped 4 bases and J dropped 2 bases, with 14 bases sitting between them. The germline gives CDR1 SQVTM, CDR2 ANQGSEA. CDR3 loop: CSVAEGTRNYGYTF. CDR3 nucleotide sequence: TGCAGCGTTGCCGAGGGAACGAGAAACTATGGCTACACCTTC.

The chain uses TRBV27 and TRBJ2-5; 7 bases line up with TRBD1. Germline V gene data show CDR1 as MNHEY and CDR2 as SMNVEV (reference sequence). The CDR3 consists of 17 residues. Germline trimming cut 2 bases from V and 3 bases from J; bases unmatched to any gene: 12. The DNA of the CDR3 is TGTGCCAGCAGTTTAAACCCGACAGGGAGCGGTGAAGAGACCCAGTACTTC. Translating it yields CASSLNPTGSGEETQYF.

The chain uses TRBV5-1 and TRBJ2-3; a weak D match, TRBD2 (5 bases). Deletions cut 4 bases from V and 0 bases from J, with 15 bases between. This CDR3 is built from 16 residues. Per the germline V gene, CDR1 is SGHRS and CDR2 is YFSETQ. CDR3 DNA sequence: TGCGCCAGCAGCACCCGAAGAGGGCCCAGCACAGATACGCAGTATTTT. Translation gives CASSTRRGPSTDTQYF.

The chain is built from TRBV29-1 and TRBJ1-2, with D unclear. The CDR3 sequence is 12 residues long. V shed 1 base and J shed 8 bases, with 11 bases lying between them. Germline-derived CDR1 and CDR2 are SQVTM and ANQGSEA. Written as DNA, the CDR3 is TGCAGCGTTGAAGGGGAAGCGCAAGGCTACACCTTC. It yields the protein CSVEGEAQGYTF. The full variable domain, with the rest looked up from reference TRBV29-1 and TRBJ1-2, is SAVISQKPSRDICQRGTSLTIQCQVDSQVTMMFWYRQQPGQSLTLIATANQGSEATYESGFVIDKFPISRPNLTFSTLTVSNMSPEDSSIYLCSVEGEAQGYTFGSGTRLTVV.